This is a list of T cell receptor beta chains from one sample in a study of tumor-infiltrating lymphocytes in primary liver carcinoma. A single record per CDR3 protein comes from TCRdb applying MiXCR to the multiplex PCR reads. Here the sample spans about 21,000 distinct CDR3 sequences, under 75% being singletons. The specimen was liver tumor tissue from sampling region 1. Every receptor here comes from a man aged 35-49 years with primary liver carcinoma and hepatitis B virus infection. Both conserved end residues are trimmed from each CDR3. The D gene is left open where the match is weak.

J,D,V,CDR3
TRBJ2-7,.,TRBV6-5,ASRPGLAPSFYEQY
TRBJ2-7,.,TRBV6-5,ASSQGLEQY
TRBJ2-7,.,TRBV7-9,ASSWTDYEQY
.,.,TRBV11-2,ASSLTAGSSGETQF
TRBJ2-7,.,TRBV7-2,ASNAYRGGTSEEY
TRBJ2-5,.,TRBV11-2,ASSLAMLALGKKETHY
TRBJ1-2,.,TRBV7-9,ASSPEGRLSQYGDA
TRBJ2-1,.,TRBV6-6,ASSAQGNNEQF
TRBJ2-6,.,TRBV4-1,ASGQTAGGSGVNALT
TRBJ1-1,.,TRBV11-2,VSSPSGGFVNTEAF
.,.,TRBV4-2,AISQVAPLAGATDRQH
TRBJ2-5,TRBD2,TRBV11-2,ATSQTPGGGEETQY
TRBJ1-4,.,TRBV28,ASSLLSRLGKLF
TRBJ1-5,.,TRBV10-3,AIGEYEGDQHLH
TRBJ2-2,.,TRBV2,ASSETTELF
TRBJ1-2,.,TRBV5-1,ASSLAEDTGCT
TRBJ1-2,.,TRBV29-1,GVAPRGDYGYT
TRBJ2-7,.,TRBV11-3,ADQRLAYEQY
TRBJ2-2,.,TRBV11-2,ASSLESGGADTEELF
TRBJ1-1,TRBD1,TRBV4-2,ASSQEYRQGFRTEAF
TRBJ2-1,.,TRBV29-1,SAPVGGNEQS
TRBJ2-3,.,TRBV10-3,AIRHTIGVSTDTQY
TRBJ2-4,.,TRBV19,ASELAQNIQY
TRBJ1-2,.,TRBV5-1,ANSLEGVRGYT
TRBJ1-1,.,TRBV5-1,ASSMAGNTEAF
TRBJ2-5,.,TRBV20-1,SAREGIRGHETQY
TRBJ2-7,TRBD1,TRBV6-6,ASSYSAGGTKQY